This T cell receptor (beta chain) was recovered during a study of T cells in Graves' hyperthyroidism and ophthalmopathy. The CDR3 contains 14 residues. Per germline, CDR1 SNHLY and CDR2 FYNNEI. Germline trimming cut 8 bases from V and 3 bases from J; bases unmatched to any gene: 8. Amplification targeted TCR beta CDR3 regions from RNA transcripts. The primer set for the first-round RT-PCR of the TCR CDR3 was HTBI. A single record per CDR3 protein comes from TCRdb applying MiXCR to the multiplex PCR reads. Among a few hundred thousand distinct CDR3 sequences listed, around 42% were seen once. Hyperthyroidism was newly diagnosed in patients aged 18 to 65 (duration under 2 months). Orbital computed tomography and thyroid ultrasound, together with serum TRAb and thyroxine and clinical symptoms, were used for diagnoses.

The TCR comes from a woman aged 18-29 years with Graves' hyperthyroidism. The sequenced sample was peripheral blood or thyroid tissue (not recorded which). This chain joins TRBV2 and TRBJ2-5; 8 nucleotides agree with TRBD2. The CDR3 is CASVRGGFEETQYF. The CDR3 DNA is TGTGCCAGCGTACGCGGGGGGTTCGAAGAGACCCAGTACTTC.